This passage covers 8 T cell receptor beta chains from one sample sequenced in a study of T cells in Graves' hyperthyroidism and ophthalmopathy. The source material, RNA transcripts, was used to amplify TCR beta CDR3 regions. TCR CDR3 regions were first amplified by RT-PCR with HTBI primers. TCRdb passed the multiplex PCR reads through MiXCR, listing each CDR3 protein once. The sample has 600,000 or so distinct CDR3 sequences, approximately 15% seen once. Specimen: blood. These receptors were obtained from a woman between 18 and 30 years old with Graves' ophthalmopathy.

This clonotype has ten or more counts. This sequence joins TRBV28 and TRBJ1-1; D unresolved. The CDR3 runs 12 residues. The germline V gene has CDR1 MDHEN and CDR2 SYDVKM. V lost 7 bases and J lost 0, with 6 bases in between. The CDR3 coding sequence is TGTGCCAGCAATACGATGAACACTGAAGCTTTCTTT. Its translation is CASNTMNTEAFF.

This clonotype occurred many times. The gene calls are TRBV7-9 and TRBJ1-1; unclear D gene. This CDR3 region has 11 residues. V lost 1 base and J 6 bases, leaving 3 bases between the germline ends. Germline CDR1 and CDR2: SEHNR and FQNEAQ (reference sequence). The CDR3 nucleotides read TGTGCCAGCAGCTTAGTGGCTGAAGCTTTCTTT. Its protein is CASSLVAEAFF.

This clonotype has at least ten counts. V and J are TRBV20-1 and TRBJ2-7, with D perhaps TRBD2 (6 bases). CDR1 is DFQATT, CDR2 SNEGSKA, per germline (reference sequence). Trimming took 6 bases from V and 0 from J, leaving 15 bases between them. The CDR3 extends over 14 amino acids. CDR3 sequence reads: CSATGRLNSYEQYF. The CDR3 DNA reads TGCAGTGCAACCGGGAGACTAAACTCCTACGAGCAGTACTTC.

This clonotype was observed many times. This chain links TRBV11-2 with TRBJ2-1; 10 nucleotides match TRBD2. After removal of 5 bases from V and 3 bases from J, the junction contained 7 bases not matched to a gene. The CDR3 is 16 residues long. CDR1 and CDR2 from the germline V gene are SGHAT and FQNNGV. For the CDR3, the DNA is TGTGCCAGCAGCCCTAGACTAGCGGGCCTCTACAATGAGCAGTTCTTC. Translation: CASSPRLAGLYNEQFF. Full variable domain (remainder filled in from reference TRBV11-2 and TRBJ2-1): EAGVAQSPRYKIIEKRQSVAFWCNPISGHATLYWYQQILGQGPKLLIQFQNNGVVDDSQLPKDRFSAERLKGVDSTLKIQPAKLEDSAVYLCASSPRLAGLYNEQFFGPGTRLTVL.

V and J are TRBV28 and TRBJ2-3; 13 bases line up with TRBD2. V was pared by 4 bases and J by 4 bases, with 8 bases of the junction left unmatched. The CDR3 loop spans 17 amino acids. The V gene's germline CDR1 is MDHEN and CDR2 SYDVKM. CDR3 in amino acids: CASSSHGTSGNADTQYF. The CDR3 nucleotides are TGTGCCAGCAGTTCGCACGGGACTAGCGGGAACGCAGATACGCAGTATTTT.

This clonotype was picked up many times. J is TRBJ2-5 and V is TRBV18, with D unclear. V dropped 3 bases and J dropped 1 base, with 9 bases sitting between them. CDR3 length: 14 residues. The germline gives CDR1 KGHSH, CDR2 LQKENI. CDR3: CASSPADRQETQYF. CDR3 sequence (DNA): TGTGCCAGCTCACCGGCCGACCGCCAAGAGACCCAGTACTTC.

This clonotype was recorded many times. The rearrangement joins TRBV3-1 to TRBJ2-7; D possibly corresponds to TRBD2 (6 bases). Germline CDR1 and CDR2: LGHDT and YNNKEL (reference sequence). The V and J ends lost 1 base and 2 bases respectively, with 9 bases between them. The CDR3 is 14 residues long. In nucleotides, the CDR3 is TGTGCCAGCAGCCAAGCGGACTATACCTACGAGCAGTACTTC. Translating it yields CASSQADYTYEQYF.

Comment on this clonotype: A read error may explain this, as a much larger clone is one base away. The V gene is TRBV2, the J gene TRBJ1-3, with D unclear. Germline values: CDR1 SNHLY, CDR2 FYNNEI. This CDR3 has 15 amino acids. CDR3 coding DNA: TGTGCCAGCAGCCCCACGTGGGCTTCTGGAGACACCATATATTTT. Its translation: CASSPTWASGDTIYF.